This T cell receptor (beta chain) was profiled in a study of a mutant IDH1 vaccine in newly diagnosed glioma. Time point specified: week 35, safety follow-up. Doses consisted of 300 ug of mutant IDH1 20-mer peptide each, paired with topical imiquimod. Trimming took 4 bases from V and 8 from J; bases not matched to a gene: 6. This CDR3 contains 15 residues. CDR1 MGHDK and CDR2 SYGVNS come from the germline V gene. As regards this clone: Its antigen is undetermined.

This table comes from immunoSEQ multiplex PCR, and its TCRdb copy is limited to in-frame clones, with some not included. The sample gives some 50,000 clones, about 92% of which show up once; approximately 2.5% is in the top ten. The TCR comes from a man aged 50 to 60 with glioma. The chain has TRBV25-1 and TRBJ1-4, with 11 bases matching TRBD1. This sample comprised PBMCs, obtained from a glioma patient whose treatment included an IDH1 peptide vaccine. This chain's CDR3 is CASSVRDRGREKLFF. The CDR3 nucleotides are TGTGCCAGCAGTGTCCGGGACAGGGGGAGGGAAAAACTGTTTTTT.